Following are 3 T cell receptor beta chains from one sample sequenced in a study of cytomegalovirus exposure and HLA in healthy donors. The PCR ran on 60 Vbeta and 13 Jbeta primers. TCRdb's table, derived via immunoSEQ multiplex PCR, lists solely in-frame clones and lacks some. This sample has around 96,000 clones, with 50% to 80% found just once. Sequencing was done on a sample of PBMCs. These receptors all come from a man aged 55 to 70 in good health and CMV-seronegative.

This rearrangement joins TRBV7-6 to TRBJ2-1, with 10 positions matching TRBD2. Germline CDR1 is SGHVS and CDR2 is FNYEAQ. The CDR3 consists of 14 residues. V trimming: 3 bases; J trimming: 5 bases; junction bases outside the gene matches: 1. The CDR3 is CASSLSGRDNEQFF. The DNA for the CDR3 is TGTGCCAGCAGCTTGAGCGGGAGGGACAATGAGCAGTTCTTC.

DNA of the CDR3: TGTGCCAGCAGCGCCGGGACAGGGATCTACGAGCAGTACTTC. It translates to CASSAGTGIYEQYF. The genes are TRBV7-2 and TRBJ2-7; 9 positions match TRBD1. This CDR3 region has 14 residues. V shed 5 bases, J shed 3 bases, and the junction held 5 bases outside the gene matches. Germline CDR1 SGHTA, CDR2 FQGNSA.

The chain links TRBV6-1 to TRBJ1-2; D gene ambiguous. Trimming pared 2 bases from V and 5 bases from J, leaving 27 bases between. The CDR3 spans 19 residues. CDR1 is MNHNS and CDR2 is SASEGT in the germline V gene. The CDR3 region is CASSEIFTAGSLFFYGYTF. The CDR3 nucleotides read TGTGCCAGCAGTGAAATCTTTACAGCCGGATCTCTTTTTTTTTATGGCTACACCTTC.